In this sample, the clone carrying this T cell receptor beta chain turned up a few times. Its antigen is unknown. This record comes from a study of breast tumors, draining lymph nodes, adjacent tissues. Breast cancer patients provided tissue from their axillary draining lymph nodes. TCRdb redid the calling of the multiplex PCR reads with MiXCR, one entry per CDR3 protein. The sample includes 90,000 to 120,000 distinct CDR3 sequences, 21% of them seen just once. The CDR3 runs to 13 residues. Trimming pared 11 bases from V and 1 base from J, leaving 14 bases between. Per germline, CDR1 MNHEY and CDR2 SVGEGT. Findings of the study overall: Luminal-like breast cancer showed significantly higher tumor–nontumor repertoire similarity than basal-like. Compared with lymph nodes, tumors were less diverse; compared with nontumor tissue, more. Tumor T cell lymph node origin was a supported hypothesis, not proven. The data were judged consistent with most tumor T cells coming from lymph node and expanding in tumor.

The gene calls are TRBV6-2 or TRBV6-3 and TRBJ2-5, with D maybe TRBD1 (5 bases). The sample comprised axillary lymph node tissue. The receptor comes from a female donor with breast cancer. Some clones in this sample may be carry-over from other donors' samples. Written as DNA, the CDR3 is TGTGCCGGTCGTATTGGGGCCCAAGAGACCCAGTACTTC. Protein: CAGRIGAQETQYF.